Listed here is a single TCR beta chain. The antigen is unknown. One end of the junction is discordant with germline, which a read error may explain. TCR beta libraries were built from RNA through three nested multiplex PCR rounds using modified ARM-PCR. A C-beta primer primed TCRB cDNA from roughly 0.5 ug RNA. These TCRB libraries lack any described unique molecular identifiers. TCRdb re-called the multiplex PCR reads with MiXCR, one entry per CDR3 protein. The sample records roughly 10,000 distinct CDR3 sequences, more than 70% being singletons. Germline values: CDR1 MNHNS, CDR2 SASEGT. This CDR3 region has 14 residues. The sample originates from a study of tumor-infiltrating lymphocytes in glioblastoma multiforme. The study, taken as a whole, reports: T cells were not sorted into functional subsets.

The chain has TRBV6-1 and TRBJ2-5; possibly TRBD2 for D (5 bases). The sequencing sample was made of brain tumor tissue. The sequence was obtained from a male donor with glioblastoma. The CDR3 protein is CVSSEAGIQGTQYF. CDR3 coding DNA: TGTGTCAGCAGTGAAGCCGGGATACAAGGGACCCAGTACTTC.